This is a list of T cell receptor beta chains from one sample in a study of CD4 T cells in relation to SARS-CoV-2 and coronaviruses. Assay: immunoSEQ multiplex PCR; the TCRdb copy retains only in-frame clones and omits some. The repertoire holds some 68,000 clones, with 85% to 95% as singletons. Sequencing was performed on naive CD4+ T cells from PBMCs. These receptors came from a human donor in good health. Both conserved end residues are part of each CDR3. Fields, in order: clone size, V gene, D gene, J gene, CDR3 protein, CDR3 DNA. The D gene is left open where the match is weak. Size is stated for part of the rows, as once, few or many counts, or as a class when the clone is expanded.

clone size: -; V gene: TRBV18; D gene: TRBD2; J gene: TRBJ2-1; CDR3 protein: CASSPLSGIYNEQFF; CDR3 DNA: TGTGCCAGCTCACCATTGAGCGGGATTTACAATGAGCAGTTCTTC
clone size: -; V gene: TRBV5-1; D gene: -; J gene: TRBJ2-5; CDR3 protein: CASSLALRQETQYF; CDR3 DNA: TGCGCCAGCAGCTTGGCCCTACGTCAAGAGACCCAGTACTTC
clone size: -; V gene: TRBV28; D gene: TRBD2; J gene: TRBJ2-3; CDR3 protein: CASRLAGAPDTQYF; CDR3 DNA: TGTGCCAGCCGACTAGCGGGAGCCCCAGATACGCAGTATTTT
clone size: -; V gene: TRBV30; D gene: -; J gene: TRBJ2-5; CDR3 protein: CAWRSKETQYF; CDR3 DNA: TGTGCCTGGAGATCGAAGGAGACCCAGTACTTC
clone size: -; V gene: TRBV6-6; D gene: TRBD1; J gene: TRBJ2-7; CDR3 protein: CASSVQGISYEQYF; CDR3 DNA: TGTGCCAGCAGTGTACAGGGGATCTCCTACGAGCAGTACTTC
clone size: -; V gene: TRBV9; D gene: -; J gene: TRBJ1-5; CDR3 protein: CASSVGIGEGNQPQHF; CDR3 DNA: TGTGCCAGCAGCGTAGGTATAGGGGAGGGCAATCAGCCCCAGCATTTT
clone size: once; V gene: TRBV6-4; D gene: TRBD2; J gene: TRBJ2-3; CDR3 protein: CASSDSETSGGSGGDTQYF; CDR3 DNA: TGTGCCAGCAGTGACTCAGAGACTAGCGGGGGCTCCGGGGGAGATACGCAGTATTTT
clone size: -; V gene: TRBV9; D gene: -; J gene: TRBJ2-3; CDR3 protein: CASSSEGGYGSTDTQYF; CDR3 DNA: TGTGCCAGCAGCTCCGAGGGTGGATATGGTAGCACAGATACGCAGTATTTT
clone size: -; V gene: TRBV7-9; D gene: -; J gene: TRBJ1-3; CDR3 protein: CASSLFQTGNTIYF; CDR3 DNA: TGTGCCAGCAGCTTATTTCAGACTGGAAACACCATATATTTT
clone size: -; V gene: TRBV6-6; D gene: -; J gene: TRBJ1-4; CDR3 protein: CASSYSGATNEKLFF; CDR3 DNA: TGTGCCAGCAGTTACTCTGGAGCAACTAATGAAAAACTGTTTTTT
clone size: -; V gene: TRBV11-2; D gene: -; J gene: TRBJ1-1; CDR3 protein: CASSPGPARNTEAFF; CDR3 DNA: TGTGCCAGCAGCCCGGGTCCCGCGAGGAACACTGAAGCTTTCTTT
clone size: -; V gene: TRBV4-2; D gene: -; J gene: TRBJ1-5; CDR3 protein: CASSRWQGGSNQPQHF; CDR3 DNA: TGTGCCAGCAGCCGGTGGCAGGGAGGAAGCAATCAGCCCCAGCATTTT
clone size: -; V gene: TRBV5-1; D gene: -; J gene: TRBJ2-7; CDR3 protein: CASSLGRNYEQYF; CDR3 DNA: TGCGCCAGCAGCCTGGGGAGGAACTACGAGCAGTACTTC
clone size: -; V gene: TRBV7-9; D gene: TRBD1; J gene: TRBJ2-1; CDR3 protein: CASSYPWGQETNEQFF; CDR3 DNA: TGTGCCAGCAGTTACCCGTGGGGACAGGAGACCAATGAGCAGTTCTTC
clone size: -; V gene: TRBV3-1/TRBV3-2; D gene: -; J gene: TRBJ2-7; CDR3 protein: CASSQHNRAYEQYF; CDR3 DNA: TGTGCCAGCAGCCAACATAACAGGGCCTACGAGCAGTACTTC
clone size: -; V gene: TRBV5-1; D gene: -; J gene: TRBJ1-2; CDR3 protein: CASSPHSGTTYGYTF; CDR3 DNA: TGCGCCAGCAGCCCGCATTCCGGGACAACCTATGGCTACACCTTC
clone size: -; V gene: TRBV2; D gene: -; J gene: TRBJ2-7; CDR3 protein: CASTPRLQSSYEQYF; CDR3 DNA: TGTGCCAGCACCCCGAGGCTACAAAGCTCCTACGAGCAGTACTTC
clone size: -; V gene: TRBV24-1; D gene: TRBD1; J gene: TRBJ1-3; CDR3 protein: CATSDQGESGNTIYF; CDR3 DNA: TGTGCCACCAGTGATCAGGGGGAATCAGGAAACACCATATATTTT
clone size: once; V gene: TRBV29-1; D gene: -; J gene: TRBJ1-5; CDR3 protein: CSVKGDSNQPQHF; CDR3 DNA: TGCAGCGTCAAGGGAGATAGCAATCAGCCCCAGCATTTT
clone size: -; V gene: TRBV2; D gene: -; J gene: TRBJ1-6; CDR3 protein: CASFPGGNLSPLHF; CDR3 DNA: TGTGCCAGCTTCCCCGGGGGAAATTTATCCCCCCTCCACTTT
clone size: -; V gene: TRBV11-2; D gene: -; J gene: TRBJ2-1; CDR3 protein: CASSLLVGQSSYNEQFF; CDR3 DNA: TGTGCCAGCAGCTTATTAGTCGGACAAAGCTCCTACAATGAGCAGTTCTTC
clone size: once; V gene: TRBV2; D gene: -; J gene: TRBJ1-2; CDR3 protein: CASSASYGYTF; CDR3 DNA: TGTGCCAGCAGTGCATCATATGGCTACACCTTC
clone size: -; V gene: TRBV5-1; D gene: -; J gene: TRBJ1-2; CDR3 protein: CASSPGPSVYGYTF; CDR3 DNA: TGCGCCAGCAGCCCGGGACCTAGCGTGTATGGCTACACCTTC
clone size: -; V gene: TRBV7-2; D gene: -; J gene: TRBJ2-5; CDR3 protein: CASSLASVMWVGTQYF; CDR3 DNA: TGTGCCAGCAGCTTAGCTAGCGTGATGTGGGTAGGGACCCAGTACTTC
clone size: -; V gene: TRBV6-4; D gene: TRBD1; J gene: TRBJ2-4; CDR3 protein: CARIGRVDRVPLYSKNIQYF; CDR3 DNA: TGTGCCAGGATTGGACGGGTAGACAGGGTACCCCTTTATAGCAAAAACATTCAGTACTTC
clone size: few; V gene: TRBV27; D gene: -; J gene: TRBJ2-7; CDR3 protein: CASSSTGISYEQYF; CDR3 DNA: TGTGCCAGCAGTTCGACAGGTATCTCCTACGAGCAGTACTTC
clone size: -; V gene: TRBV3-1/TRBV3-2; D gene: -; J gene: TRBJ1-2; CDR3 protein: CASSQARAAGYTF; CDR3 DNA: TGTGCCAGCAGCCAAGCGAGGGCAGCTGGCTACACCTTC
clone size: -; V gene: TRBV28; D gene: TRBD1; J gene: TRBJ1-5; CDR3 protein: CASSFGQGPVEAYSNQPQHF; CDR3 DNA: TGTGCCAGCAGTTTCGGACAGGGCCCGGTGGAGGCCTATAGCAATCAGCCCCAGCATTTT
clone size: -; V gene: TRBV10-3; D gene: TRBD2; J gene: TRBJ2-3; CDR3 protein: CAIRRDSGGADTQYF; CDR3 DNA: TGTGCCATCAGGCGAGATAGCGGGGGAGCAGATACGCAGTATTTT
clone size: -; V gene: TRBV5-1; D gene: -; J gene: TRBJ2-7; CDR3 protein: CASRPQQAGEQYF; CDR3 DNA: TGCGCCAGCAGACCGCAACAGGCAGGCGAGCAGTACTTC
clone size: -; V gene: TRBV7-8; D gene: TRBD1; J gene: TRBJ1-2; CDR3 protein: CASSLASRTGIYGYTF; CDR3 DNA: TGTGCCAGCAGCTTAGCGTCCCGGACAGGGATCTATGGCTACACCTTC
clone size: -; V gene: TRBV6-6; D gene: -; J gene: TRBJ1-3; CDR3 protein: CASSRTQTAGNTIYF; CDR3 DNA: TGTGCCAGCAGTAGGACGCAGACTGCTGGAAACACCATATATTTT
clone size: -; V gene: TRBV4-1; D gene: -; J gene: TRBJ1-2; CDR3 protein: CASSREDSDYGYTF; CDR3 DNA: TGCGCCAGCAGCCGCGAGGACAGTGACTATGGCTACACCTTC
clone size: few; V gene: TRBV5-4; D gene: TRBD2; J gene: TRBJ2-7; CDR3 protein: CASSSGTIFEQYF; CDR3 DNA: TGTGCCAGCAGCTCCGGGACTATATTCGAGCAGTACTTC
clone size: -; V gene: TRBV28; D gene: TRBD2; J gene: TRBJ2-1; CDR3 protein: CASSLWGLAGAYNEQFF; CDR3 DNA: TGTGCCAGCAGTTTATGGGGACTAGCGGGAGCATACAATGAGCAGTTCTTC
clone size: -; V gene: TRBV21-1; D gene: -; J gene: TRBJ2-5; CDR3 protein: CASSIQETQYF; CDR3 DNA: TGTGCCAGCAGCATTCAAGAGACCCAGTACTTC
clone size: -; V gene: TRBV11-2; D gene: TRBD2; J gene: TRBJ2-3; CDR3 protein: CASSLGAGSGYRADTQYF; CDR3 DNA: TGTGCCAGCAGCTTAGGAGCGGGGAGCGGGTATCGGGCAGATACGCAGTATTTT